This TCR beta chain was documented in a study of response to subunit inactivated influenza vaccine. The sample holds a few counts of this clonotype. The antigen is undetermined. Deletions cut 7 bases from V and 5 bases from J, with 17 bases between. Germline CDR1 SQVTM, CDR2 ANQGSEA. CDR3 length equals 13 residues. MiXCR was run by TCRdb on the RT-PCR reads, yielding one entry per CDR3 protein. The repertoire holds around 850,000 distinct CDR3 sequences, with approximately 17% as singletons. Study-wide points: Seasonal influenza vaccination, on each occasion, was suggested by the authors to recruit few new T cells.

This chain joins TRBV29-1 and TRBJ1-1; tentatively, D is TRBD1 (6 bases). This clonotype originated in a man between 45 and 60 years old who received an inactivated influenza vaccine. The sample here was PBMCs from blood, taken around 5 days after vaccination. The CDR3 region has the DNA TGCAGCGGCAAACAGGGACCGGGGACTGAAGCTTTCTTT. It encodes CSGKQGPGTEAFF.